The 21 T cell receptor beta chains presented below share a single source sample, sequenced in a study of response to subunit inactivated influenza vaccine. TCRdb ran MiXCR on the RT-PCR reads and lists one entry per CDR3 protein. The data contain hundreds of thousands of distinct CDR3 sequences, less than 30% of them seen just once; the ten biggest clones take up approximately 1.9%. Here the sequenced sample was CD4+ T cells sorted from PBMCs, taken around 5 days after vaccination. These receptors came from a man in his forties or fifties who received an inactivated influenza vaccine.

This clonotype appeared many times. This chain connects TRBV5-6 to TRBJ2-4; 8 bases fit TRBD1. Germline values: CDR1 SGHDT, CDR2 YYEEEE. The CDR3 totals 17 residues. The V and J ends lost 4 bases and 1 base, in that order; junction bases with no gene match: 10. The DNA for the CDR3 is TGTGCCAGCAGCCTACAGGGGGGCCGGGGGGCCAAAAACATTCAGTACTTC. Translating it yields CASSLQGGRGAKNIQYF.

This chain joins TRBV5-1 and TRBJ2-3, with D tentatively TRBD2 (5 bases). Germline V lookup: CDR1 SGHRS, CDR2 YFSETQ. This CDR3 is built from 20 residues. V was clipped by 3 bases and J by 0 bases, with 26 bases between them. This chain's CDR3 is CASSSGLRALSYPSTDTQYF. CDR3 in DNA: TGCGCCAGCAGCTCTGGCTTGCGGGCCTTATCCTACCCTAGCACAGATACGCAGTATTTT. Together with reference TRBV5-1 and TRBJ2-3, the CDR3 gives the full variable domain: KAGVTQTPRYLIKTRGQQVTLSCSPISGHRSVSWYQQTPGQGLQFLFEYFSETQRNKGNFPGRFSGRQFSNSRSEMNVSTLELGDSALYLCASSSGLRALSYPSTDTQYFGPGTRLTVL.

The table lists this clonotype with a few counts. The chain recombines TRBV5-1 with TRBJ1-5; D is possibly TRBD1 (6 bases). Trimming shortened V by 4 bases and J by 1 base, and 12 bases separated the two germline ends. CDR1 and CDR2 from the germline V gene are SGHRS and YFSETQ. The CDR3 runs 15 residues. This CDR3 is CASSPGGLSNQPQHF. In nucleotides, the CDR3 is TGCGCCAGCAGCCCCGGGGGGCTAAGCAATCAGCCCCAGCATTTT.

V and J are TRBV7-8 and TRBJ2-2; TRBD2 might be the D (5 bases). Germline CDR1 and CDR2: SGHVS and FQNEAQ. CDR3 length: 13 residues. Deletions cut 5 bases from V and 7 bases from J, with 11 bases between. The DNA of the CDR3 is TGTGCCAGCAGCCTCCGGGGTATCGGGGAGCTGTTTTTT. Protein product: CASSLRGIGELFF.

The chain combines TRBV6-6 with TRBJ1-1; the match to TRBD1 covers 9 bases. Germline V gene lookup returns CDR1 MNHNY and CDR2 SVGAGI (reference sequence). This CDR3 contains 13 residues. The V and J ends lost 7 bases and 5 bases, in that order; junction bases with no gene match: 5. CDR3 amino acids: CASTGQGRTEAFF. CDR3 nucleotide sequence: TGTGCCAGCACAGGACAGGGGAGGACTGAAGCTTTCTTT.

This chain links TRBV20-1 with TRBJ2-3; tentatively, D is TRBD1 or TRBD2 (6 bases each). The V gene's germline CDR1 is DFQATT and CDR2 SNEGSKA (reference sequence). Trimming cost V 4 bases and J 3 bases, with 14 bases left between them. CDR3 length: 14 amino acids. CDR3 sequence reads: CSATRQGRTDTQYF. The DNA for the CDR3 is TGCAGTGCTACCCGGCAGGGGAGGACAGATACGCAGTATTTT.

The V call is TRBV6-2 or TRBV6-3, the J call TRBJ2-7, with D unresolved. CDR1 is MNHEY, CDR2 SVGEGT, per germline. The CDR3 sequence is 12 residues long. The V gene lost 2 bases and the J gene lost 4 bases, with 6 bases spanning the gap. The CDR3 region is CASSYLLYEQYF. The DNA of the CDR3 is TGTGCCAGCAGTTACCTCTTATACGAGCAGTACTTC.

In this sample, this clonotype turned up a few times. V and J are TRBV10-3 and TRBJ2-1; D might be TRBD2 (6 bases). The germline V and J ends were trimmed by 10 bases and 4 bases, with 17 bases remaining between them. Germline CDR1 reads ENHRY; CDR2 reads SYGVKD. The CDR3 length is 14 residues. CDR3 region: CATGTDARYNEQFF. Written as DNA, the CDR3 is TGTGCCACGGGGACTGACGCTCGTTACAATGAGCAGTTCTTC.

V usage is TRBV20-1 and J usage is TRBJ2-7; D tentatively reads TRBD1 or TRBD2 (6 bases each). This CDR3 contains 15 residues. The V gene lost 3 bases and the J gene lost 0 bases, with 15 bases spanning the gap. Germline CDR1 is DFQATT and CDR2 is SNEGSKA (reference sequence). The CDR3 nucleotides are TGCAGTGCTAGTTGGAGGGGGAAAAGCTCCTACGAGCAGTACTTC. This translates into CSASWRGKSSYEQYF.

This rearrangement joins TRBV29-1 to TRBJ2-7; D remains ambiguous. Germline loops: CDR1 SQVTM, CDR2 ANQGSEA. CDR3 length: 11 residues. Trimming cost V 4 bases and J 3 bases, with 7 bases left between them. CDR3 protein: CSVGLNYEQYF. The CDR3 region has the DNA TGCAGCGTTGGACTCAACTACGAGCAGTACTTC.

This clonotype was seen a few times. The chain links TRBV6-1 to TRBJ2-6, with 10 bases identical to TRBD2. Germline lookup yields CDR1 MNHNS and CDR2 SASEGT. V lost 2 bases to trimming and J lost 3 bases; unmatched junction nucleotides: 7. The CDR3 consists of 18 residues. This CDR3 reads CASSESSAGGFGANVLTF. Written as DNA, the CDR3 is TGTGCCAGCAGTGAATCGTCAGCGGGAGGGTTTGGGGCCAACGTCCTGACTTTC.

The V gene is TRBV20-1, the J gene TRBJ2-5; 15 nucleotides align to TRBD2. The CDR3 has 18 amino acids. Germline V CDR1 and CDR2: DFQATT, SNEGSKA (reference sequence). The V gene end was trimmed by 2 bases and the J gene end by 5 bases; junction bases not matched to a gene: 12. CDR3 coding DNA: TGCAGTGCTAGACTTACACACGGGACTAGCGGGAGGCGGGAGACCCAGTACTTC. Translation: CSARLTHGTSGRRETQYF.

This clonotype was seen more than once but under ten times. Here the CDR3 DNA reads TGTGCCAGTTTGGCCCAGGGCACCTACAATGAGCAGTTCTTC. Protein sequence: CASLAQGTYNEQFF. The V and J genes are TRBV7-9 and TRBJ2-1; D may be TRBD1 (5 bases). This CDR3 spans 14 amino acids. The V and J ends lost 9 bases and 2 bases respectively, with 14 bases between them. The germline V gene encodes CDR1 SEHNR and CDR2 FQNEAQ (reference sequence).

The chain is built from TRBV30 and TRBJ1-1; weak D call: TRBD1 (6 bases). Per germline, CDR1 GTSNPN and CDR2 SVGIG (reference sequence). The V end lost 3 bases, the J end lost 1 base, and 12 bases lay between the germline ends. This CDR3 is 14 amino acids long. The CDR3 DNA sequence: TGTGCCTGGAGGGCCACGGGGGCGAACACTGAAGCTTTCTTT. It specifies CAWRATGANTEAFF.

This clonotype was seen a few times. The chain employs TRBV12-3 or TRBV12-4 and TRBJ2-1; 8 bases map to TRBD1. This CDR3 has 12 residues. After removal of 6 bases from V and 12 bases from J, the junction contained 7 bases not matched to a gene. CDR3 bases: TGTGCCAGCAGCCCCAGGGGGCTTGGGCAGTTCTTC. Protein sequence: CASSPRGLGQFF.

The table lists this clonotype with a few counts. This rearrangement joins TRBV18 to TRBJ1-4; TRBD1 matches at 7 bases. CDR3 length equals 14 residues. V dropped 4 bases and J dropped 6; count of bases not matched to a gene: 5. Germline values: CDR1 KGHSH, CDR2 LQKENI. CDR3 amino acids: CASSLRDSYEKLFF. As DNA, the CDR3 is TGTGCCAGCTCACTCCGGGACAGTTATGAAAAACTGTTTTTT. The full variable domain, with the rest looked up from reference TRBV18 and TRBJ1-4, is NAGVMQNPRHLVRRRGQEARLRCSPMKGHSHVYWYRQLPEEGLKFMVYLQKENIIDESGMPKERFSAEFPKEGPSILRIQQVVRGDSAAYFCASSLRDSYEKLFFGSGTQLSVL.

In its sample, this clonotype was seen a few times. CDR3 amino acids: CSASSDQGARVSGYTF. Here the CDR3 DNA reads TGCAGTGCTTCATCCGATCAGGGGGCGCGAGTAAGTGGCTACACCTTC. The rearrangement joins TRBV20-1 to TRBJ1-2; 8 bases agree with TRBD1. V was clipped by 5 bases and J by 7 bases; unmatched bases: 18. CDR3 length: 16 residues. Germline CDR1 is DFQATT and CDR2 is SNEGSKA (reference sequence).

This chain links TRBV15 with TRBJ1-6; D unresolved. CDR3 length: 14 amino acids. Germline V gene data show CDR1 as LNHNV and CDR2 as YYDKDF (reference sequence). The germline V and J ends were trimmed by 3 bases and 11 bases, with 14 bases remaining between them. CDR3 sequence: CATSSRLGIAPLHF. The CDR3 region has the DNA TGTGCCACCAGCAGTCGCTTGGGGATAGCACCCCTCCACTTT.

The chain uses TRBV3-1 and TRBJ2-3; 7 bases agree with TRBD1. V lost 2 bases, J lost 1 base, and 3 bases stayed unmatched. The CDR3 sequence is 15 residues long. Germline V CDR1 and CDR2: LGHDT, YNNKEL (reference sequence). The CDR3 DNA sequence: TGTGCCAGCAGCCAACTCGGACAGGGCACAGATACGCAGTATTTT. Protein sequence: CASSQLGQGTDTQYF.

The chain uses TRBV20-1 and TRBJ2-3; D not certain. This CDR3 region has 13 residues. The germline CDR1 and CDR2 sequences are DFQATT and SNEGSKA (reference sequence). V lost 5 bases, J lost 0 bases, and 9 bases lay in between. The CDR3 DNA reads TGCAGTGCTGCCTATGAGAGCACAGATACGCAGTATTTT. This translates into CSAAYESTDTQYF.

The J gene is TRBJ1-4, the V gene TRBV6-2 or TRBV6-3; D possibly corresponds to TRBD1 (6 bases). Deletions cut 10 bases from V and 0 bases from J, with 15 bases between. CDR1 is MNHEY and CDR2 is SVGEGT in the germline V gene. The CDR3 is 15 amino acids. CDR3 nucleotide sequence: TGTGCCACGGAGGGGGGTGGAGCAACTAATGAAAAACTGTTTTTT. As protein: CATEGGGATNEKLFF.